The following is a T cell receptor (beta chain) sequence with its context. The antigen remains undetermined. The data stem from a study of cytomegalovirus exposure and HLA in healthy donors. Study background: A prior analysis found around 110 million unique TCR beta sequences from around 200 million T cells. Study findings and constraints: Later analysis reportedly placed an Asian-associated ancestry cluster below the roughly 700-donor mean in N-insertions.

Germline CDR1 reads MDHEN; CDR2 reads SYDVKM. The J segment lost 5 bases and the V segment lost 7 bases, leaving 12 bases of the junction unmatched. This CDR3 comprises 16 residues. PCR amplification relied on 60 Vbeta primers (plus 13 Jbeta primers). The table came from immunoSEQ multiplex PCR; TCRdb's copy has only in-frame clones and leaves some out. The sample holds more than 75,000 clones, 70% to 80% seen once. The sequence was obtained from a man aged 35-49 years in good health and CMV-seropositive. Sequencing was done on a sample of PBMCs. This chain connects TRBV28 to TRBJ2-5; TRBD2 matches at 11 bases. CDR3: CASTPIAGGLRETQYF. The CDR3 coding sequence is TGTGCCAGCACCCCTATAGCGGGAGGGCTACGGGAGACCCAGTACTTC.